Presented here are 24 T cell receptor beta chains from one specimen sequenced in a study of cytomegalovirus exposure and HLA in healthy donors. The PCR used 60 Vbeta and 13 Jbeta primers. Assay used: immunoSEQ multiplex PCR; TCRdb lists only in-frame clones, some missing. Seen here are fewer than 200,000 clones, about three quarters observed once, and the top ten hold 1.5%. The sequenced material came from PBMCs. These receptors all come from a girl under 18 in good health and CMV-seronegative.

The J gene is TRBJ2-2, the V gene TRBV5-4, with D maybe TRBD2 (5 bases). The CDR3 loop spans 12 amino acids. V lost 2 bases and J 7 bases, leaving 6 bases between the germline ends. Germline V gene sequence: CDR1 SGHNT, CDR2 YYREEE (reference sequence). CDR3 DNA: TGTGCCAGCAGCTTCGGAGGCGGGGAGCTGTTTTTT. Translation gives CASSFGGGELFF.

This CDR3 reads CASSQRLDYEQYF. As DNA, the CDR3 is TGCGCCAGCAGTCAAAGACTCGACTACGAGCAGTACTTC. The rearrangement joins TRBV23-1 to TRBJ2-7; D unresolved. TRBV23-1 is an ORF, with its function uncertain. The CDR3 length is 13 residues. Trimming removed 2 bases from V and 3 bases from J, with 8 bases in between.

The count of this clone is one. V and J are TRBV5-4 and TRBJ1-1; D is possibly TRBD1 (5 bases). V lost 3 bases to trimming and J lost 6 bases, with 12 bases between them. Germline-derived CDR1 and CDR2 are SGHNT and YYREEE (reference sequence). The CDR3 sequence is 13 residues long. DNA of the CDR3: TGTGCCAGCAGCTGGGACCGGGGGGCTGAAGCTTTCTTT. This codes for CASSWDRGAEAFF.

V gene TRBV25-1 combines with J gene TRBJ1-2, with a possible D match to TRBD1 (5 bases). V was clipped by 7 bases and J by 4 bases, with 19 bases between them. This CDR3 comprises 15 residues. Germline CDR1 MGHDK, CDR2 SYGVNS. The CDR3 nucleotides are TGTGCCAGCATCCCAACAGGCATTTTCTTCTATGGCTACACCTTC. It yields the protein CASIPTGIFFYGYTF.

This sequence joins TRBV5-6 and TRBJ1-4, with D unclear. V lost 0 bases and J lost 6, with 9 bases in between. CDR1 and CDR2 (germline): SGHDT, YYEEEE. The CDR3 runs 14 residues. The CDR3 sequence: CASSLVGLDEKLFF. In nucleotides, the CDR3 is TGTGCCAGCAGCTTGGTCGGGTTAGATGAAAAACTGTTTTTT.

This chain joins TRBV29-1 and TRBJ1-1; D is unclear. Per the germline V gene, CDR1 is SQVTM and CDR2 is ANQGSEA. The CDR3 has 14 residues. V dropped 7 bases and J dropped 2 bases, with 17 bases sitting between them. CDR3 region: CSADEMGPNTEAFF. DNA of the CDR3: TGCAGCGCCGATGAGATGGGCCCAAACACTGAAGCTTTCTTT.

There are a few counts of this clone. This chain connects TRBV6-6 to TRBJ2-1; 11 bases map to TRBD2. J gave up 4 bases and V 2 bases, and 4 bases lay outside the gene matches. CDR3 length: 16 amino acids. Germline V gene data show CDR1 as MNHNY and CDR2 as SVGAGI (reference sequence). The CDR3 nucleotides are TGTGCCAGCAGTTACACCGGGACTAGCGGTTACAATGAGCAGTTCTTC. Translated: CASSYTGTSGYNEQFF.

CDR3 in DNA: TGTGCCAGCAGTTCCGGGACTTATAGCTCCTACGAGCAGTACTTC. Translating gives CASSSGTYSSYEQYF. The V call is TRBV2, the J call TRBJ2-7, with D possibly matching TRBD2 (6 bases). Germline V gene data show CDR1 as SNHLY and CDR2 as FYNNEI. The length of the CDR3 is 15 residues. The V and J ends lost 5 bases and 0 bases respectively, with 14 bases between them.

This chain connects TRBV20-1 to TRBJ1-1; no reliable D call. The V gene lost 4 bases and the J gene lost 3 bases, with 6 bases spanning the gap. Germline loops: CDR1 DFQATT, CDR2 SNEGSKA (reference sequence). There are 11 residues in the CDR3. DNA of the CDR3: TGCAGTGCTACTTACTACACTGAAGCTTTCTTT. Protein product: CSATYYTEAFF.

V usage is TRBV9 and J usage is TRBJ2-3; 8 nucleotides align to TRBD2. V trimming: 3 bases; J trimming: 3 bases; junction bases outside the gene matches: 9. Germline-derived CDR1 and CDR2 are SGDLS and YYNGEE. CDR3 length: 16 residues. CDR3 sequence (DNA): TGTGCCAGCAGCGCGTTGAGGGCGGGGGGTACAGATACGCAGTATTTT. It codes for CASSALRAGGTDTQYF.

CDR3 DNA: TGTGCCAGCAACCCGGGACACCTCTACGAGCAGTACTTC. Translated: CASNPGHLYEQYF. V usage is TRBV5-6 and J usage is TRBJ2-7; possible D gene TRBD1, 6 bases. Germline CDR1 is SGHDT and CDR2 is YYEEEE. The CDR3 is 13 amino acids. The V end was cut by 6 bases, the J end by 3 bases, with 13 bases between.

The V and J genes are TRBV4-1 and TRBJ1-5, with TRBD1 identical over 10 bases. V trimming: 5 bases; J trimming: 1 base; junction bases outside the gene matches: 5. The CDR3 totals 16 residues. The V gene's germline CDR1 is MGHRA and CDR2 YSYEKL. The CDR3 DNA reads as TGCGCCAGCAGCAAACCGGGACAGGGGAGCAATCAGCCCCAGCATTTT. Its protein is CASSKPGQGSNQPQHF.

The rearrangement uses TRBV19 and TRBJ2-3, with 7 positions matching TRBD1. CDR3 length: 14 residues. J lost 2 bases, V lost 10 bases, and 9 bases had no gene match. The germline V gene has CDR1 LNHDA and CDR2 SQIVND (reference sequence). CDR3 nucleotides: TGTGCCACTACGGCCGGGACAGTCACAGATACGCAGTATTTT. Translation gives CATTAGTVTDTQYF.

This clone showed up just once. The rearrangement uses TRBV27 and TRBJ2-7; D is unclear. The CDR3 sequence is 15 residues long. The ends were cut back, 2 bases at V and 2 bases at J, with 13 bases in the middle. Germline V lookup: CDR1 MNHEY, CDR2 SMNVEV (reference sequence). Here the CDR3 reads CASSLKYAATYEQYF. The CDR3 DNA sequence: TGTGCCAGCAGTTTAAAGTACGCGGCAACCTACGAGCAGTACTTC.

The chain employs TRBV6-1 and TRBJ2-5, with TRBD1 identical over 7 bases. Trimming removed 4 bases from V and 2 bases from J; junction bases left unmatched: 1. The CDR3 totals 13 residues. Germline V gene data show CDR1 as MNHNS and CDR2 as SASEGT. CDR3 bases: TGTGCCAGCAGTGCGGGACAGCAAGAGACCCAGTACTTC. This gives the protein CASSAGQQETQYF.

Only a few counts were recorded for this clone. CDR3 nucleotide sequence: TGTGCCAGCAGTGAACGTATGTTCGGCAGCGACAATGAGCAGTTCTTC. It encodes CASSERMFGSDNEQFF. This sequence joins TRBV2 and TRBJ2-1; D remains unclear. Germline V CDR1 and CDR2: SNHLY, FYNNEI. Trimming stripped 2 bases from V and 5 bases from J, with 16 bases between. The CDR3 covers 16 residues.

This clone was counted a single time. This rearrangement joins TRBV5-1 to TRBJ2-7; 7 bases are a match to TRBD1. The CDR3 is made up of 14 amino acids. From germline, CDR1 is SGHRS and CDR2 YFSETQ. Losses at the gene ends were 3 bases for V and 4 bases for J; bases not matched to a gene: 7. CDR3 DNA sequence: TGCGCCAGCAGCTACCGGACAGGAGAGTACGAGCAGTACTTC. This codes for CASSYRTGEYEQYF.

This clone was recorded once. The chain recombines TRBV29-1 with TRBJ1-2; tentative D call: TRBD1 (5 bases). The CDR3 totals 12 residues. Between the trimmed V and J ends, which lost 3 bases and 9 bases, there was a span of 14 bases. Germline CDR1 SQVTM, CDR2 ANQGSEA. The CDR3 DNA reads as TGCAGCGTTGATCAGGGTTCATGGAGCTACACCTTC. It codes for CSVDQGSWSYTF. The whole variable domain, filled in from reference TRBV29-1 and TRBJ1-2, reads SAVISQKPSRDICQRGTSLTIQCQVDSQVTMMFWYRQQPGQSLTLIATANQGSEATYESGFVIDKFPISRPNLTFSTLTVSNMSPEDSSIYLCSVDQGSWSYTFGSGTRLTVV.

This clone was seen once. As DNA, the CDR3 is TGTGCCAGTCTTCCCCGGGGGGCGAGCGATGGCTACACCTTC. Residues: CASLPRGASDGYTF. The V call is TRBV6-5, the J call TRBJ1-2; TRBD1 might be the D (6 bases). Trimming cost V 9 bases and J 6 bases, with 20 bases left between them. Germline assignment: CDR1 MNHEY and CDR2 SVGAGI. CDR3 length equals 14 residues.

V gene TRBV5-4 combines with J gene TRBJ2-7; 7 bases fit TRBD1. With V trimmed by 3 bases and J by 5 bases, 11 bases remained unmatched. CDR1 SGHNT and CDR2 YYREEE come from the germline V gene (reference sequence). This CDR3 has 15 amino acids. The CDR3 DNA is TGTGCCAGCAGCTCACAGGGGTTTCGGGTCCACGAGCAGTACTTC. Translating gives CASSSQGFRVHEQYF.

The chain is built from TRBV6-4 and TRBJ2-1, with TRBD1 matching 7 bases. The CDR3 spans 15 residues. Germline V gene sequence: CDR1 MRHNA, CDR2 SNTAGT. The junction had 10 bases not matched to a gene; V was cut back by 5 bases and J by 6 bases. CDR3 sequence: CASSQSQGVANEQFF. The CDR3 DNA reads as TGTGCCAGCAGTCAGTCTCAGGGGGTCGCCAATGAGCAGTTCTTC.

This clone has a handful of counts. The rearrangement joins TRBV6-5 to TRBJ1-5; TRBD1 agrees at 7 bases. The CDR3 is 14 residues long. The V gene end was trimmed by 5 bases and the J gene end by 7 bases; junction bases not matched to a gene: 8. Per germline, CDR1 MNHEY and CDR2 SVGAGI. The CDR3 is CASSIDRVEQPQHF. The CDR3 nucleotides are TGTGCCAGCAGTATCGACAGGGTAGAACAGCCCCAGCATTTT.

The V and J genes are TRBV4-1 and TRBJ2-7; D ambiguous. Deletions cut 0 bases from V and 3 bases from J, with 3 bases between. Germline CDR1 is MGHRA and CDR2 is YSYEKL. CDR3 length: 12 amino acids. CDR3 protein: CASSQDSYEQYF. CDR3 bases: TGCGCCAGCAGCCAAGACAGCTACGAGCAGTACTTC.

CDR3 in amino acids: CASAPGSNQPQHF. In DNA form, the CDR3 reads TGTGCCAGCGCGCCGGGGAGCAATCAGCCCCAGCATTTT. The chain couples TRBV21-1 to TRBJ1-5. TRBV21-1 constitutes a pseudogene. The CDR3 totals 13 residues.